This T cell receptor beta chain was captured by sequencing in a study of cytomegalovirus exposure and HLA in healthy donors. Study-wide context: Earlier results showed 90 million to 120 million unique TCR beta sequences derived from roughly 180 million T cells. Study-wide findings and caveats: In an earlier analysis, in about 530 donors, most V segments appeared productive either ~87% or ~30% of the time.

With 60 Vbeta and 13 Jbeta primers, the PCR was carried out. Measured with immunoSEQ multiplex PCR; TCRdb has only the in-frame clones, and not every one. This table holds 200,000 to 250,000 clones, around 81% found once. This CDR3 has 16 residues. Trimming removed 4 bases from V and 1 base from J; junction bases left unmatched: 7. Germline V CDR1 and CDR2: MDHEN, SYDVKM. As for this clone: Its antigen remains unidentified.

This receptor was identified in a woman between 55 and 75 years old in good health and CMV-seropositive. The V and J genes are TRBV28 and TRBJ2-3; 8 nucleotides align to TRBD2. The sequenced sample was PBMCs. The CDR3 nucleotides read TGTGCCAGCAGTTATCAAGCGGGAGTAGGCACAGATACGCAGTATTTT. Its translation: CASSYQAGVGTDTQYF. Full variable domain (outside the CDR3, taken from reference TRBV28 and TRBJ2-3): DVKVTQSSRYLVKRTGEKVFLECVQDMDHENMFWYRQDPGLGLRLIYFSYDVKMKEKGDIPEGYSVSREKKERFSLILESASTNQTSMYLCASSYQAGVGTDTQYFGPGTRLTVL.